This T cell receptor beta chain was captured by sequencing in a study of blood T cell repertoires in COVID-19. Study information: COVID-19 samples collected from the United States, Italy and Spain covered acute and convalescent phases. In each case, the material was cDNA or gDNA derived from T cells, B-cell-depleted T cells, or PBMCs.

Trimming took off 2 bases at V and 3 bases at J, with 11 bases between the two ends. The CDR3 consists of 15 residues. The germline V gene has CDR1 LNHDA and CDR2 SQIVND (reference sequence). As originally analysed: Nucleated cell counts were estimated from reference gene primer amplification. The repertoire was sequenced with immunoSEQ multiplex PCR; TCRdb's copy has only in-frame clones and lacks some. V and J calls and clone size come straight from that table; D and trimming were deduced from the DNA. The sample lists hundreds of thousands of clones, 70% to 90% occurring once. The sequence derives from a woman between 35 and 50 years old who had recovered from COVID-19. The sample was peripheral blood. The gene calls are TRBV19 and TRBJ1-5; unclear D gene. The CDR3: CASSIQDHLNQPQHF. The CDR3 nucleotides read TGTGCCAGTAGTATACAGGATCATCTCAATCAGCCCCAGCATTTT.